This T cell receptor beta chain is drawn from a study of T cell clonality in common variable immunodeficiency. This clone is medium-sized (0.01 to 0.1%) in the sample. Its specificity is unknown. The missing CDR3 end, 3 residues past where the read stops, is filled in from the germline J gene. CDR3 length equals 16 residues. V was pared by 5 bases and J by 5 bases, with 11 bases of the junction left unmatched. Germline V lookup: CDR1 KGHDR, CDR2 SFDVKD. Assay: immunoSEQ multiplex PCR; the TCRdb copy retains only in-frame clones and omits some. The table lists about 28,000 clones, with no singletons. The study, taken as a whole, reports: Repertoire-complication correlations in CVID were limited by patient heterogeneity. Reportedly, TCR beta sequences from common variable immunodeficiency showed fewer deletions and N-nucleotide insertions. CVID subjects shared fewer TCRbeta clones than healthy controls did. TCRbeta clonality was increased in CVID versus healthy controls.

Sequencing used peripheral blood mononuclear cells. The TCR was taken from a human donor with common variable immunodeficiency. The rearrangement joins TRBV24-1 to TRBJ2-4; 7 positions match TRBD1. CDR3: CATSAPGQNRENIQYF. The sequenced part of the CDR3 DNA is TGTGCCACCAGTGCTCCGGGACAGAATAGGGAAAACATT.